The 30 T cell receptor beta chains presented below share a single source sample, sequenced in a study of T cell responses to AZD1222 COVID-19 vaccine. Repertoires were generated with immunoSEQ multiplex PCR, while TCRdb's copy carries only in-frame clones and drops some. The sample has 100,000 to 150,000 clones, 85% seen once; the top ten hold around 4.4%. Sequencing used peripheral blood, obtained 28 days after the second AZD1222 dose. The source of these receptors is an adult who received the AZD1222 COVID-19 vaccine.

This chain links TRBV24-1 with TRBJ1-5; D may be TRBD1 (5 bases). V was clipped by 3 bases and J by 9 bases, with 11 bases between them. There are 13 residues in the CDR3. The germline CDR1 and CDR2 sequences are KGHDR and SFDVKD. CDR3 in DNA: TGTGCCACCAGTGATGGGGCAGGCACGCCCCAGCATTTT. Protein product: CATSDGAGTPQHF.

This rearrangement joins TRBV2 to TRBJ1-5; D gene unclear. V gave up 8 bases and J gave up 1 base, with 15 bases separating them. Germline V gene data show CDR1 as SNHLY and CDR2 as FYNNEI. This CDR3 contains 15 residues. The CDR3 reads CASGRALGSNQPQHF. The CDR3, as DNA: TGTGCCAGCGGACGGGCCCTTGGCAGCAATCAGCCCCAGCATTTT.

The chain combines TRBV7-8 with TRBJ1-1; 7 bases align to TRBD1. The CDR3 extends over 15 amino acids. Per the germline V gene, CDR1 is SGHVS and CDR2 is FQNEAQ. The trim removed 5 bases at V and 3 bases at J, leaving 9 bases unmatched. The CDR3, as DNA: TGTGCCAGCAGCGGACGGACAGGACCCTACACTGAAGCTTTCTTT. It yields the protein CASSGRTGPYTEAFF.

The chain is built from TRBV27 and TRBJ2-7; TRBD1 aligns across 8 bases. This CDR3 region has 10 residues. V shed 6 bases and J 13 bases; nucleotides not matched to a gene: 5. Germline CDR1 and CDR2: MNHEY and SMNVEV (reference sequence). This CDR3 reads CASSPGTGYF. The DNA of the CDR3 is TGTGCCAGCAGCCCAGGGACAGGCTACTTC.

V is TRBV30 and J is TRBJ1-1; the D gene is possibly TRBD1 (6 bases). The CDR3 is 15 amino acids. From germline, CDR1 is GTSNPN and CDR2 SVGIG (reference sequence). Between the trimmed V and J ends, which lost 1 base and 10 bases, there was a span of 22 bases. CDR3 sequence reads: CAWSAISISDRPAFF. In DNA, the CDR3 is TGTGCCTGGAGTGCCATATCAATCTCCGACAGGCCAGCTTTCTTT.

This rearrangement joins TRBV9 to TRBJ1-2; TRBD1 agrees at 9 bases. This CDR3 is 16 amino acids long. With V trimmed by 0 bases and J by 4 bases, 7 bases remained unmatched. Germline-derived CDR1 and CDR2 are SGDLS and YYNGEE. CDR3 residues: CASSVAWQDRGYGYTF. CDR3 in DNA: TGTGCCAGCAGCGTAGCCTGGCAGGACAGGGGCTATGGCTACACCTTC.

This clone was seen only a few times. V and J are TRBV5-1 and TRBJ2-7, with 13 bases fitting TRBD2. Per the germline V gene, CDR1 is SGHRS and CDR2 is YFSETQ. J gave up 7 bases and V 3 bases, and 7 bases lay outside the gene matches. This CDR3 contains 15 residues. CDR3 residues: CASSSTSGGASEQYF. The CDR3, as DNA: TGCGCCAGCAGCTCCACTAGCGGGGGGGCGAGTGAGCAGTACTTC.

The chain joins TRBV19 to TRBJ1-1, with D tentatively TRBD1 (5 bases). The CDR3 extends over 13 amino acids. Germline CDR1 is LNHDA and CDR2 is SQIVND (reference sequence). With 6 bases removed from V and 6 bases from J, the gap between germline ends came to 14 bases. In DNA, the CDR3 is TGTGCCAGTAGCCAACGGGGGGATGCTGAAGCTTTCTTT. As protein: CASSQRGDAEAFF.

This sequence joins TRBV28 and TRBJ1-5, with D maybe TRBD1 (5 bases). Germline values: CDR1 MDHEN, CDR2 SYDVKM. Trimming cost V 5 bases and J 7 bases, with 9 bases left between them. This CDR3 region has 12 residues. In DNA, the CDR3 is TGTGCCAGCAGTACGTGGGGGCAGCCCCAGCATTTT. This codes for CASSTWGQPQHF.

The chain carries TRBV7-2 and TRBJ2-5; D gene ambiguous. V shed 4 bases and J shed 1 base, with 7 bases lying between them. Germline V lookup: CDR1 SGHTA, CDR2 FQGNSA. This CDR3 spans 13 amino acids. The CDR3 loop reads CASSSRTQETQYF. The CDR3 region has the DNA TGTGCCAGCAGCTCACGGACCCAAGAGACCCAGTACTTC.

As for this clone: In the same sample, other DNA sequences code for this CDR3. The chain carries TRBV3-1 (or the pseudogene TRBV3-2) and TRBJ1-3, with no clear D. Germline V gene sequence: CDR1 LGHDT, CDR2 YNNKEL (reference sequence). Trimming took off 1 base at V and 0 bases at J, with 7 bases between the two ends. CDR3 length equals 15 residues. CDR3 protein: CASSQGSVSGNTIYF. CDR3 in DNA: TGTGCCAGCAGCCAAGGGTCGGTCTCTGGAAACACCATATATTTT.

The rearrangement joins TRBV5-1 to TRBJ1-1; 9 positions agree with TRBD1. The CDR3 runs 14 residues. CDR1 and CDR2 from the germline V gene are SGHRS and YFSETQ. The V and J ends lost 3 bases and 4 bases, in that order; junction bases with no gene match: 4. The CDR3 sequence: CASSWGQGATEAFF. The CDR3 DNA reads as TGCGCCAGCAGCTGGGGACAGGGCGCCACTGAAGCTTTCTTT. Looking up the rest from reference TRBV5-1 and TRBJ1-1 gives the full variable domain: KAGVTQTPRYLIKTRGQQVTLSCSPISGHRSVSWYQQTPGQGLQFLFEYFSETQRNKGNFPGRFSGRQFSNSRSEMNVSTLELGDSALYLCASSWGQGATEAFFGQGTRLTVV.

The chain combines TRBV9 with TRBJ2-5, with D unclear. CDR1 SGDLS and CDR2 YYNGEE come from the germline V gene. Trimming left V 4 bases short and J 6 bases short, with 7 bases between. This CDR3 is 11 amino acids long. The CDR3 here is CASSPSKTQYF. The CDR3 DNA follows: TGTGCCAGCAGCCCCTCCAAGACCCAGTACTTC.

This chain links TRBV28 with TRBJ1-2; no clear D gene. The CDR3 extends over 14 amino acids. V was pared by 3 bases and J by 2 bases, with 10 bases between. Germline V gene data show CDR1 as MDHEN and CDR2 as SYDVKM. The CDR3 reads CASSLGSRNYGYTF. For the CDR3, the DNA is TGTGCCAGCAGTTTGGGCAGCCGAAACTATGGCTACACCTTC.

The genes are TRBV18 and TRBJ2-7; D may be TRBD2 (6 bases). Deletions cut 4 bases from V and 9 bases from J, with 25 bases between. The CDR3 spans 16 residues. The germline gives CDR1 KGHSH, CDR2 LQKENI. The CDR3 protein is CASSLTGTGPFGGQYF. The CDR3 nucleotides read TGTGCCAGCTCACTTACCGGGACTGGCCCGTTCGGGGGGCAGTACTTC.

This chain links TRBV5-8 with TRBJ1-3; 9 nucleotides agree with TRBD1. The CDR3 contains 16 residues. Trimming removed 4 bases from V and 2 bases from J; junction bases left unmatched: 7. Germline V gives CDR1 SGHTS, CDR2 YDEGEE. DNA for the CDR3: TGTGCCAGCAGCGCCGGGACAGGGTGGGCTGGAAACACCATATATTTT. Translated, it gives CASSAGTGWAGNTIYF.

The chain has TRBV15 and TRBJ2-3, with 8 bases fitting TRBD1. V was pared by 0 bases and J by 0 bases, with 8 bases of the junction left unmatched. Germline V gene lookup returns CDR1 LNHNV and CDR2 YYDKDF (reference sequence). There are 18 residues in the CDR3. This chain's CDR3 is CATSRDSRTGSSTDTQYF. CDR3 coding DNA: TGTGCCACCAGCAGAGATAGTCGGACAGGGTCTAGCACAGATACGCAGTATTTT.

V usage is TRBV6-6 and J usage is TRBJ1-5; D not resolved. The CDR3 spans 13 residues. In germline, CDR1 is MNHNY, CDR2 SVGAGI (reference sequence). Trimming removed 2 bases at V and 0 bases at J, with 2 bases between. CDR3 sequence reads: CASSYDSNQPQHF. The CDR3 DNA follows: TGTGCCAGCAGTTACGATAGCAATCAGCCCCAGCATTTT.

V and J are TRBV10-3 and TRBJ2-2; no firm D call. V lost 4 bases and J lost 3, with 3 bases in between. This CDR3 contains 12 residues. Germline V gene lookup returns CDR1 ENHRY and CDR2 SYGVKD. The CDR3 bases are TGTGCCATCAGTGGGGACACCGGGGAGCTGTTTTTT. This encodes CAISGDTGELFF.

V usage is TRBV10-3 and J usage is TRBJ2-2; 10 bases match TRBD2. CDR1 is ENHRY and CDR2 is SYGVKD in the germline V gene. V lost 4 bases and J lost 1; bases outside the gene matches: 9. This CDR3 comprises 18 residues. The CDR3 DNA reads as TGTGCCATCAGTGTGAGGGCTAGCGGGGGCGTGAACACCGGGGAGCTGTTTTTT. It specifies CAISVRASGGVNTGELFF.

DNA of the CDR3: TGCAGTGCTAGTCCGTTTGGACAGGGCGGGGGCACCGGGGAGCTGTTTTTT. Translating gives CSASPFGQGGGTGELFF. The rearrangement joins TRBV20-1 to TRBJ2-2; perhaps TRBD1 as D (8 bases). This CDR3 contains 17 residues. CDR1 DFQATT and CDR2 SNEGSKA come from the germline V gene (reference sequence). The V and J ends lost 3 bases and 4 bases respectively, with 21 bases between them.

This clone occurred once. The rearrangement joins TRBV4-1 to TRBJ2-3, with D uncertain. Looked up from germline, CDR1 is MGHRA and CDR2 is YSYEKL. Trimming left V 3 bases short and J 6 bases short, with 10 bases between. This CDR3 spans 13 amino acids. In DNA form, the CDR3 reads TGCGCCAGCAGCCAGGTCCCCGTGGATACGCAGTATTTT. Amino acids: CASSQVPVDTQYF.

The V gene is TRBV5-1, the J gene TRBJ2-2; 9 bases are a match to TRBD1. With 2 bases clipped from V and 1 base from J, the junction kept 3 bases outside the gene matches. Germline V gene sequence: CDR1 SGHRS, CDR2 YFSETQ. This CDR3 contains 16 residues. CDR3 DNA: TGCGCCAGCAGCTTACAGGGGGCCTTGAACACCGGGGAGCTGTTTTTT. It specifies CASSLQGALNTGELFF.

This rearrangement joins TRBV6-5 to TRBJ1-1, with D uncertain. The CDR3 has 14 residues. Trimming shortened V by 0 bases and J by 6 bases, and 11 bases separated the two germline ends. Per germline, CDR1 MNHEY and CDR2 SVGAGI. The CDR3 region has the DNA TGTGCCAGCAGTTACTCGAATTTGGGTTCTGAAGCTTTCTTT. Its protein product is CASSYSNLGSEAFF.

This clone appeared a few times. Other DNA sequences from this sample encode an identical CDR3 as well. The rearrangement uses TRBV9 and TRBJ1-3, with TRBD1 as a possible D gene (6 bases). Trimming left V 0 bases short and J 0 bases short, with 7 bases between. This CDR3 contains 15 residues. Germline CDR1 reads SGDLS; CDR2 reads YYNGEE. For the CDR3, the DNA is TGTGCCAGCAGCGTAGACAGGGACTCTGGAAACACCATATATTTT. Translated: CASSVDRDSGNTIYF.

The genes are TRBV9 and TRBJ2-3; a possible D gene is TRBD2 (6 bases). The CDR3 is 15 amino acids. Trimming took off 4 bases at V and 6 bases at J, with 18 bases between the two ends. Germline lookup yields CDR1 SGDLS and CDR2 YYNGEE. This CDR3 is CASSPHPTSLDTQYF. CDR3 in DNA: TGTGCCAGCAGCCCACACCCGACTAGTTTGGATACGCAGTATTTT.

The chain employs TRBV5-4 and TRBJ2-7; TRBD1 aligns across 10 bases. CDR1 is SGHNT and CDR2 is YYREEE in the germline V gene (reference sequence). The length of the CDR3 is 14 residues. Germline trimming cut 3 bases from V and 3 bases from J; bases unmatched to any gene: 3. Here the CDR3 DNA reads TGTGCCAGCAGCTACGGGACAGGGGACTACGAGCAGTACTTC. As protein: CASSYGTGDYEQYF.

The chain couples TRBV12-5 to TRBJ2-3, with TRBD1 matching 8 bases. The V gene end was trimmed by 7 bases and the J gene end by 6 bases; junction bases not matched to a gene: 9. CDR3 length: 14 residues. CDR1 and CDR2 (germline): LGHNT, FRNRAP. CDR3 coding DNA: TGTGCTAGTGCCTTGGACAGGGTAGTTGATACGCAGTATTTT. Encoded protein: CASALDRVVDTQYF.

The J gene is TRBJ2-7, the V gene TRBV7-9; maybe TRBD2 (5 bases). Per the germline V gene, CDR1 is SEHNR and CDR2 is FQNEAQ (reference sequence). This CDR3 comprises 12 residues. The V and J ends lost 1 base and 6 bases respectively, with 7 bases between them. Written as DNA, the CDR3 is TGTGCCAGCAGCTTAGTGGGAGCCGAGCAGTACTTC. It encodes CASSLVGAEQYF.

The V and J genes are TRBV5-1 and TRBJ2-6, with TRBD1 identical over 10 bases. J gave up 2 bases and V 0 bases, and 11 bases lay outside the gene matches. Per germline, CDR1 SGHRS and CDR2 YFSETQ. This CDR3 region has 20 residues. CDR3 sequence reads: CASSLAFGGQGPAGANVLTF. The CDR3 nucleotides are TGCGCCAGCAGCTTGGCTTTCGGGGGACAGGGGCCTGCTGGGGCCAACGTCCTGACTTTC. The variable domain in full, completed from reference TRBV5-1 and TRBJ2-6, reads KAGVTQTPRYLIKTRGQQVTLSCSPISGHRSVSWYQQTPGQGLQFLFEYFSETQRNKGNFPGRFSGRQFSNSRSEMNVSTLELGDSALYLCASSLAFGGQGPAGANVLTFGAGSRLTVL.